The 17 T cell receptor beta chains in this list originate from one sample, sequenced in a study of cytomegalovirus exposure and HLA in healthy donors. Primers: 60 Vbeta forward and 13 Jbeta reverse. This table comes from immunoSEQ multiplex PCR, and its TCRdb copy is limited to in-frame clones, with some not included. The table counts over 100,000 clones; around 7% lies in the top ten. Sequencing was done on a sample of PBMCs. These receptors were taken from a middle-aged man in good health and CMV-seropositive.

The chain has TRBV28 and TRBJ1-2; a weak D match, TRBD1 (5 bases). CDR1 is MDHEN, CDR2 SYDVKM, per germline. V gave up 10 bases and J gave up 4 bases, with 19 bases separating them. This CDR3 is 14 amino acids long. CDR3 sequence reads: CAIRPPGYGYGYTF. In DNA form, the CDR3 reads TGTGCCATCCGACCACCAGGGTATGGCTATGGCTACACCTTC.

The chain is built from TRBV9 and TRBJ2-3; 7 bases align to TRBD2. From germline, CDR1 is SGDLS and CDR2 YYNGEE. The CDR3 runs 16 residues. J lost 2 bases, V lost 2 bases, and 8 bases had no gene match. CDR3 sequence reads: CASSVGSGLSTDTQYF. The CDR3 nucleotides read TGTGCCAGCAGCGTCGGTAGCGGGTTATCCACAGATACGCAGTATTTT.

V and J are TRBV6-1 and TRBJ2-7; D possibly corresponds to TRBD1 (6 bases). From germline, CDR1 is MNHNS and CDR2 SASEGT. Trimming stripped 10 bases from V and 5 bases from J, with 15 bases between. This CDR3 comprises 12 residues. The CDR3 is CAIHTGSHEQYF. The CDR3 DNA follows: TGTGCCATCCATACAGGGAGCCACGAGCAGTACTTC.

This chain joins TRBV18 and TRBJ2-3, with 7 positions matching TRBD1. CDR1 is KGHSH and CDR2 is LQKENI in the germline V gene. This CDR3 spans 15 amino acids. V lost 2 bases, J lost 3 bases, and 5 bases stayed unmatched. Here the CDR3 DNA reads TGTGCCAGCTCACCAAGACAGGGACGGACAGATACGCAGTATTTT. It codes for CASSPRQGRTDTQYF.

The CDR3 region has the DNA TGTGCCAGCAGTTTCCTTTCCGGACAGAACACTGAAGCTTTCTTT. Amino acids: CASSFLSGQNTEAFF. V gene TRBV28 combines with J gene TRBJ1-1; a possible D gene is TRBD1 (5 bases). V gave up 3 bases and J gave up 1 base, with 12 bases separating them. This CDR3 contains 15 residues. CDR1 and CDR2 from the germline V gene are MDHEN and SYDVKM.

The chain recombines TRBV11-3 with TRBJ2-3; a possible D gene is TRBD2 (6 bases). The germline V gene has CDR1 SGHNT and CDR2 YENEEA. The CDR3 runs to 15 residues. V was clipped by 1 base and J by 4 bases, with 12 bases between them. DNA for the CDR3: TGTGCCAGCAGCTTAGCCGGTAGCGGCCCAGATACGCAGTATTTT. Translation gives CASSLAGSGPDTQYF.

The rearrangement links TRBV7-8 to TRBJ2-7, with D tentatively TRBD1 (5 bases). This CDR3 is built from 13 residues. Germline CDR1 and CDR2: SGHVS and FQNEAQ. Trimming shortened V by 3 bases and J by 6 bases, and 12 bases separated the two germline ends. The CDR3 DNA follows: TGTGCCAGCAGCTTGGGAACAGGCGGCGAGCAGTACTTC. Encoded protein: CASSLGTGGEQYF.

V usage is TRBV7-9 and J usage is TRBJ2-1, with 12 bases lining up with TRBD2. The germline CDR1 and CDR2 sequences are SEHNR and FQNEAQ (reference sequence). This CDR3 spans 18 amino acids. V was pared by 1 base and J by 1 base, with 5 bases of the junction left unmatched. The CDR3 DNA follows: TGTGCCAGCAGCTTAGTTCCACTAGCGGGAGGATCCTACAATGAGCAGTTCTTC. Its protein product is CASSLVPLAGGSYNEQFF.

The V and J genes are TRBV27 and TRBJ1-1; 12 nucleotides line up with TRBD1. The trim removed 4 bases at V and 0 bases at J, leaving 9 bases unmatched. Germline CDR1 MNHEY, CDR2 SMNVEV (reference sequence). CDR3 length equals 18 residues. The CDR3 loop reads CASSSRGTGGSMNTEAFF. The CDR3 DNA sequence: TGTGCCAGCAGTTCCCGCGGGACAGGGGGCAGCATGAACACTGAAGCTTTCTTT.

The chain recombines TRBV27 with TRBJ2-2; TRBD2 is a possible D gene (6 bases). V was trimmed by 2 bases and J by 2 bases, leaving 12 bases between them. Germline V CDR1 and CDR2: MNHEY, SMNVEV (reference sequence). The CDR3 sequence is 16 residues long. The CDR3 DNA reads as TGTGCCAGCAGTTTAGACCTTAGCGGCAACACCGGGGAGCTGTTTTTT. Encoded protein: CASSLDLSGNTGELFF.

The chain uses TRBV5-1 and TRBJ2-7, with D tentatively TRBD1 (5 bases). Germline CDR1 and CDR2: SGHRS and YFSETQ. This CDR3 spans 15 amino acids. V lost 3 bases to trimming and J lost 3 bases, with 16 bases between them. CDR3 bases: TGCGCCAGCAGCTCCAACAGGAACCCAGGCTACGAGCAGTACTTC. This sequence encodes CASSSNRNPGYEQYF. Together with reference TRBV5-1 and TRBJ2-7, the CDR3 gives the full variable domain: KAGVTQTPRYLIKTRGQQVTLSCSPISGHRSVSWYQQTPGQGLQFLFEYFSETQRNKGNFPGRFSGRQFSNSRSEMNVSTLELGDSALYLCASSSNRNPGYEQYFGPGTRLTVT.

The CDR3 sequence is CASRWVGGITGELFF. CDR3 sequence (DNA): TGTGCCAGCAGATGGGTGGGCGGGATCACCGGGGAGCTGTTTTTT. The genes are TRBV11-2 and TRBJ2-2; a weak D match, TRBD2 (6 bases). V shed 6 bases and J shed 4 bases, with 15 bases lying between them. CDR1 is SGHAT and CDR2 is FQNNGV in the germline V gene. The CDR3 spans 15 residues.

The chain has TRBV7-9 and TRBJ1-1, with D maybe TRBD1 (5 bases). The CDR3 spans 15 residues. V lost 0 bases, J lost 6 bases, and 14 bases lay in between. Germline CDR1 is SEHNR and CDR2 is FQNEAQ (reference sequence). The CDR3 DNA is TGTGCCAGCAGCTTAGCTGGGGCAGGACGCTCTGAAGCTTTCTTT. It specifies CASSLAGAGRSEAFF.

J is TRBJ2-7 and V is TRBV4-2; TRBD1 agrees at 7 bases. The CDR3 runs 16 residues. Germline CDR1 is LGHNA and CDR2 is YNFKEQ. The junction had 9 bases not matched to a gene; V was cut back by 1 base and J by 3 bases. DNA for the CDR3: TGTGCCAGCAGCCAAGGGCCGGGACAGATATACTACGAGCAGTACTTC. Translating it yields CASSQGPGQIYYEQYF.

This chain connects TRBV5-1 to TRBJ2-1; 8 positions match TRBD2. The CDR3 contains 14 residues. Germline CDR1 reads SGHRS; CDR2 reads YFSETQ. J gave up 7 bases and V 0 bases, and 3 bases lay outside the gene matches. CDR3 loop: CASSLGGLENEQFF. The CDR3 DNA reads TGCGCCAGCAGCTTGGGGGGACTAGAGAATGAGCAGTTCTTC.

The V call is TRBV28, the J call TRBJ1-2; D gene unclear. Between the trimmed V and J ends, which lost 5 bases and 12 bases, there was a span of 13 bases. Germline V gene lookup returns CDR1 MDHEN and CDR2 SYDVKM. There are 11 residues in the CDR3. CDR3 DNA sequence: TGTGCCAGCAGTAAAACTCAGAGGAACACCTTC. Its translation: CASSKTQRNTF.

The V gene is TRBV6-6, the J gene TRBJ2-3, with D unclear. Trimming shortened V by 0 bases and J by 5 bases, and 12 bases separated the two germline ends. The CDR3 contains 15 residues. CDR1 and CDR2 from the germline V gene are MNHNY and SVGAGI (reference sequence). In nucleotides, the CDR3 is TGTGCCAGCAGTTACTCTATCCACACGGGAGATACGCAGTATTTT. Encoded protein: CASSYSIHTGDTQYF.